The rows below give T cell receptor beta chains drawn from one sample of a study of shared clonotypes between healthy human individuals. The data were produced by immunoSEQ multiplex PCR, yet TCRdb's version contains in-frame clones alone and is incomplete. The table has a few million clones, 90% to 96% seen once. What was sequenced was naive CD4+ T cells sorted from blood. All receptors come from a young man in good health. The CDR3 runs from the conserved cysteine through the conserved F or W. D genes are given only for firm matches. Expanded clones get a size class; other rows say once, few or many, or leave the size out.

j_gene	v_gene	d_gene	abundance	CDR3nt	CDR3aa
TRBJ2-1	TRBV30	TRBD2	once	TGTGCCTGGTCGGGACTAGCGGGAGTCAATGAGCAGTTCTTC	CAWSGLAGVNEQFF
TRBJ1-1	TRBV6-4	.	.	TGTGCCAGCAGCGCCAATGGGCAGGGGAACACTGAAGCTTTCTTT	CASSANGQGNTEAFF
TRBJ1-2	TRBV9	.	.	TGTGCCAGCAGCGTCTCAGGGGTGGGAGGCTACACCTTC	CASSVSGVGGYTF
TRBJ2-5	TRBV29-1	.	.	TGCAGCGGGGGGGCAGCAGGCCAAGAGACCCAGTACTTC	CSGGAAGQETQYF
TRBJ1-4	TRBV7-9	.	.	TGTGCCAGCAGCCCATTCTCCGTACAGGCACCAACTAATGAAAAACTGTTTTTT	CASSPFSVQAPTNEKLFF
TRBJ2-1	TRBV5-4	TRBD1	.	TGTGCCAGCAGCTTGTTCAGGGACAGGGACTACAATGAGCAGTTCTTC	CASSLFRDRDYNEQFF
TRBJ2-2	TRBV7-2	TRBD2	.	TGTGCCAGCAGCTTAACCAGCGGGGATAGGAACACCGGGGAGCTGTTTTTT	CASSLTSGDRNTGELFF
TRBJ2-7	TRBV11-1	TRBD1	.	TGTGCCAGCACCCCGACAGGGAGCTCCTACGAGCAGTACTTC	CASTPTGSSYEQYF
TRBJ1-3	TRBV30	.	.	TGTGCCTGGGCGCCTGTACTCTCTGGAAACACCATATATTTT	CAWAPVLSGNTIYF
TRBJ2-7	TRBV6-5	.	.	TGTGCCAGCAGGCGGTCGGCCTACGAGCAGTACTTC	CASRRSAYEQYF
TRBJ2-3	TRBV7-9	.	.	TGTGCCAGCAGCTTGGCAGGGTACACAGATACGCAGTATTTT	CASSLAGYTDTQYF
TRBJ1-2	TRBV14	TRBD1	.	TGTGCCAGCAGCCAAGTTTGGGTGACAGGGGCAGACGGCTACACCTTC	CASSQVWVTGADGYTF
TRBJ2-3	TRBV5-6	TRBD2	.	TGTGCCAGCCACCTAGCGGGGGCCGGCACAGATACGCAGTATTTT	CASHLAGAGTDTQYF
TRBJ2-3	TRBV2	.	.	TGTGCCAGCACGATAAGCACAGATACGCAGTATTTT	CASTISTDTQYF
TRBJ2-7	TRBV2	.	.	TGTGCCAGCAGTTGGGACGGGACCTCCTACGAGCAGTACTTC	CASSWDGTSYEQYF
TRBJ2-7	TRBV29-1	.	.	TGCAGCGTCAGCCGGGGCGGACCGGAGGGCGAGCAGTACTTC	CSVSRGGPEGEQYF
TRBJ2-1	TRBV15	.	.	TGTGCCACCAGCAGAGATATCCAGTTCTACAATGAGCAGTTCTTC	CATSRDIQFYNEQFF
TRBJ1-5	TRBV19	.	.	TGTGCCAGTAGTATTAGTCCGGGACGCTCGAATAGCAATCAGCCCCAGCATTTT	CASSISPGRSNSNQPQHF
TRBJ2-2	TRBV11-2	TRBD1	.	TGTGCCAGCAGCCTAGTAGCCACCGGGACAGTATCCGGGGAGCTGTTTTTT	CASSLVATGTVSGELFF
TRBJ2-2	TRBV5-1	.	.	TGCGCCAGCAGCTTGGAGACGGGATACACCGGGGAGCTGTTTTTT	CASSLETGYTGELFF
TRBJ2-5	TRBV7-2	.	once	TGTGCCAGCAGCTTGGGACCTCAAGAGACCCAGTACTTC	CASSLGPQETQYF
TRBJ2-7	TRBV5-6	TRBD2	.	TGTGCCAGCAGCTTGGGACTAGCGGGGGGGCCGAAGTACTTC	CASSLGLAGGPKYF
TRBJ2-1	TRBV5-1	TRBD1	.	TGCGCCAGCAGCTTGGGGGCAACAGGGGGCGCTTACAATGAGCAGTTCTTC	CASSLGATGGAYNEQFF
TRBJ2-7	TRBV10-2	TRBD2	.	TGCGCCAGCAGAGGAGGCGGGAGGTATACGGGCAACGAGCAGTACTTC	CASRGGGRYTGNEQYF
TRBJ1-5	TRBV10-3	.	.	TGTGCCATCAGTGAGAGGGGAGGCGATAGCAATCAGCCCCAGCATTTT	CAISERGGDSNQPQHF
TRBJ1-1	TRBV30	TRBD1	.	TGTGCCTGGAGTGTACAGGGGGCTTACACTGAAGCTTTCTTT	CAWSVQGAYTEAFF
TRBJ1-5	TRBV19	TRBD1	.	TGTGCCAGTAGTTCTCAGGGGGCGAAGGGTCAGCCCCAGCATTTT	CASSSQGAKGQPQHF
TRBJ2-3	TRBV5-4	TRBD2	.	TGTGCCAGCAGCAAGGGACTAGCGGGAGACACCACAGATACGCAGTATTTT	CASSKGLAGDTTDTQYF
TRBJ2-3	TRBV11-2	TRBD2	.	TGTGCCAGCAGCTTGGATCCGGGACTAGCGGGGCTCAGCACAGATACGCAGTATTTT	CASSLDPGLAGLSTDTQYF
TRBJ2-6	TRBV5-1	.	.	TGCGCCAGCAGCCCTTCCGTTGTCGGCTCTGGGGCCAACGTCCTGACTTTC	CASSPSVVGSGANVLTF
TRBJ2-5	TRBV18	.	.	TGTGCCAGCTCACGCGGGACGCAGGAGACCCAGTACTTC	CASSRGTQETQYF
TRBJ2-3	TRBV27	.	.	TGTGCCAGCAGTTTACCAGGGTTATCAGATACGCAGTATTTT	CASSLPGLSDTQYF
TRBJ1-3	TRBV28	.	.	TGTGCCAGCACCACAAACCGGACGGACTCTGGAAACACCATATATTTT	CASTTNRTDSGNTIYF